This TCR beta chain was documented in a study of breast tumors, draining lymph nodes, adjacent tissues (dated by TCRdb to the mid-2010s). For context, the study as a whole: The study compared TCR beta repertoires across tumor, adjacent nontumor tissue and axillary lymph nodes from breast cancer patients. In human breast cancer, the study set out to evaluate how tumor, surrounding tissue and draining lymph node repertoires relate to one another and whether T cells may move between these sites. What the authors observed across the whole study: Rather than being directly demonstrated, the conclusion that tumor T cells originate in lymph nodes was presented as consistent with a hypothesis. The data were considered consistent with the idea that most tumor T cells come from the lymph node and then expand in tumor tissue. T-cell repertoire diversity in tumors was found to be lower than in lymph nodes but higher than in nontumor tissue, and preferential V and J gene usage was observed. In luminal-like breast cancer, tumor and nontumor tissue repertoires resembled each other significantly more than in basal-like breast cancer.

The axillary draining lymph nodes of breast cancer patients were the source of the lymph node samples. This sample was sequenced with an Illumina HiSeq 2000. Multiplex PCR amplification was used to generate the TCR beta chain libraries. High-throughput sequencing was used to analyze the amplified TCR beta chain products. The public reads were quality trimmed at Q25 with fastp and then assembled into clones with MiXCR by TCRdb, keeping productive beta chains. Each entry merges the rows of one CDR3 protein and shows their most common DNA and genes. This sample holds about 230,000 distinct CDR3 sequences; 32% were observed only once. Roughly 1.5% of the sample comes from the top ten. The cysteine opens and the phenylalanine closes a CDR3 of 14 amino acids. Left in the record is the CDR3 DNA by itself, 42 bases read in frame from the first base. From V the trimming removes 6 bases and from J it removes 3 bases, while the gene matches leave 2 bases of the junction unaccounted for.

This clonotype was detected ten times or more. There is no known antigen for this receptor. No much larger clone is present one base from it, and per-base qualities are unavailable. This sequence uses TRBV12-3 or TRBV12-4 and TRBJ2-1, and 10 bases in between align with TRBD2. This sequence was found in a female donor with breast cancer. Some clones in this sample may be carry-over from other donors' samples. The sequenced sample was axillary lymph node tissue. The DNA sequence is TGTGCCAGCAGGGGGACTAGCGTCTACAATGAGCAGTTCTTC. Its translation is CASRGTSVYNEQFF.